Following are 10 T cell receptor beta chains from one sample sequenced in a study of cytomegalovirus exposure and HLA in healthy donors (dated 2017 in TCRdb). The library was built by means of the immunoSEQ multiplex PCR assay. TCRdb provides this immuneACCESS table in a form limited to in-frame rearrangements. Some clones are lacking; in checked studies, under half of them reflect an unresolved V gene, and why the rest are absent is not known. Present in this sample are 68,000 or so clones, over 95% of which were seen just once. Over 2% of the sample is in the top ten clones. The sample taken for sequencing was PBMCs. These receptors were taken from a man between 18 and 35 years old in good health and CMV-seronegative.

V is TRBV5-1 and J is TRBJ2-1; 7 bases match TRBD2. Germline assignment: CDR1 SGHRS and CDR2 YFSETQ. The CDR3 length is 16 residues. J gave up 7 bases and V 2 bases, and 12 bases lay outside the gene matches. The CDR3 DNA reads TGCGCCAGCAGCTTAAAGGAGGGAGGGTTAACGAATGAGCAGTTCTTC. Its protein product is CASSLKEGGLTNEQFF.

This chain uses TRBV28 with TRBJ1-4; D is undetermined. V was clipped by 7 bases and J by 7 bases, with 16 bases between them. The CDR3 has 14 amino acids. CDR1 and CDR2 (germline): MDHEN, SYDVKM. The CDR3 region is CASNPGVRGEKLFF. The CDR3 DNA is TGTGCCAGCAACCCTGGAGTTAGAGGTGAAAAACTGTTTTTT.

The chain links TRBV7-9 to TRBJ2-3; 10 bases map to TRBD1. This CDR3 has 16 amino acids. Germline CDR1 SEHNR, CDR2 FQNEAQ (reference sequence). The J segment lost 6 bases and the V segment lost 4 bases, leaving 10 bases of the junction unmatched. The CDR3 here is CASSSARDRGTDTQYF. As DNA, the CDR3 is TGTGCCAGCAGCTCAGCCCGGGACAGGGGAACGGATACGCAGTATTTT.

The V call is TRBV6-6, the J call TRBJ2-1; 7 bases line up with TRBD1. Per the germline V gene, CDR1 is MNHNY and CDR2 is SVGAGI (reference sequence). V gave up 1 base and J gave up 4 bases; unmatched junction bases: 4. This CDR3 is built from 15 residues. CDR3 loop: CASSYLGQAYNEQFF. Here the CDR3 DNA reads TGTGCCAGCAGTTACTTAGGACAGGCTTACAATGAGCAGTTCTTC.

This rearrangement joins TRBV19 to TRBJ2-7; TRBD1 matches at 7 bases. The J segment lost 7 bases and the V segment lost 7 bases, leaving 13 bases of the junction unmatched. From germline, CDR1 is LNHDA and CDR2 SQIVND (reference sequence). This CDR3 has 14 residues. The CDR3 loop is CASTPEGQTMEQYF. The CDR3 bases are TGTGCCAGTACGCCTGAGGGACAGACGATGGAGCAGTACTTC.

The chain is built from TRBV5-1 and TRBJ2-3; TRBD1 matches 7 bases. From germline, CDR1 is SGHRS and CDR2 YFSETQ. The CDR3 runs to 16 residues. J lost 0 bases, V lost 4 bases, and 8 bases had no gene match. This CDR3 is CASSQILTGSTDTQYF. Written as DNA, the CDR3 is TGCGCCAGCAGCCAAATCTTGACAGGGAGCACAGATACGCAGTATTTT.

The CDR3 coding sequence is TGTGCCAGCAGCCCGTTGGGACAGGATTACTATGGCTACACCTTC. The encoded protein is CASSPLGQDYYGYTF. The V and J genes are TRBV11-1 and TRBJ1-2; 8 nucleotides match TRBD1. V dropped 5 bases and J dropped 3; count of bases not matched to a gene: 8. CDR1 is SGHAT, CDR2 FQDESV, per germline (reference sequence). CDR3 length equals 15 residues.

The chain joins TRBV28 to TRBJ1-2; D is perhaps TRBD1 (5 bases). Germline-derived CDR1 and CDR2 are MDHEN and SYDVKM. Trimming took 6 bases from V and 7 from J, leaving 18 bases between them. This CDR3 has 14 amino acids. The CDR3 DNA reads TGTGCCAGCAGCCCACCTGCAGGGCCCGCTGGCTACACCTTC. Residues: CASSPPAGPAGYTF.

This clone has a handful of counts. The chain recombines TRBV6-1 with TRBJ1-6, with D hard to call. Trimming cost V 5 bases and J 7 bases, with 12 bases left between them. CDR3 length: 14 residues. Germline V gives CDR1 MNHNS, CDR2 SASEGT. The chain's CDR3 is CASSTSGSNSPLHF. The CDR3 bases are TGTGCCAGCAGTACCTCGGGGTCCAATTCACCCCTCCACTTT.

This clone was recorded only once. V usage is TRBV5-1 and J usage is TRBJ1-2, with 9 bases fitting TRBD1. Germline V gives CDR1 SGHRS, CDR2 YFSETQ. J gave up 4 bases and V 4 bases, and 14 bases lay outside the gene matches. The CDR3 has 17 amino acids. The DNA for the CDR3 is TGCGCCAGCAGCCCCCGGACAGGGGAATTTGTAGGCTATGGCTACACCTTC. Translating it yields CASSPRTGEFVGYGYTF.